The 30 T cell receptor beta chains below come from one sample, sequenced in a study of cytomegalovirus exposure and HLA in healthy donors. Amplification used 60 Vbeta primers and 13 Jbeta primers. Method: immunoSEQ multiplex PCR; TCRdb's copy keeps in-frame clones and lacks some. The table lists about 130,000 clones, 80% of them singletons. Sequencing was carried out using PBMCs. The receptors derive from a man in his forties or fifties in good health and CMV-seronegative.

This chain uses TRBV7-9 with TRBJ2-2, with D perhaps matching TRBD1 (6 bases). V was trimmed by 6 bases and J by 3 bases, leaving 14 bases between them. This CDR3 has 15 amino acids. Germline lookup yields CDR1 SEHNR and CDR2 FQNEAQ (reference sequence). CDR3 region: CASSYIQGYTGELFF. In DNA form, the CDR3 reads TGTGCCAGCAGTTATATTCAGGGGTACACCGGGGAGCTGTTTTTT.

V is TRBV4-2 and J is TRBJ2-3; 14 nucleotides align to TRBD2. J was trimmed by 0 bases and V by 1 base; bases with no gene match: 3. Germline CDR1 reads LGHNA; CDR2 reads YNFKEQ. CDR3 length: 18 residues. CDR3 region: CASSQGLAGGPSTDTQYF. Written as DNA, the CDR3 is TGTGCCAGCAGCCAAGGACTAGCGGGAGGGCCTAGCACAGATACGCAGTATTTT.

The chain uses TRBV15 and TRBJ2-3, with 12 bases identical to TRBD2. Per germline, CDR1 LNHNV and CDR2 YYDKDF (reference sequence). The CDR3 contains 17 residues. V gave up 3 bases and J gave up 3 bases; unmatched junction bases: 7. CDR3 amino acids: CATSRGASGRGTDTQYF. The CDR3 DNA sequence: TGTGCCACCAGCAGGGGGGCTAGCGGGAGGGGAACAGATACGCAGTATTTT.

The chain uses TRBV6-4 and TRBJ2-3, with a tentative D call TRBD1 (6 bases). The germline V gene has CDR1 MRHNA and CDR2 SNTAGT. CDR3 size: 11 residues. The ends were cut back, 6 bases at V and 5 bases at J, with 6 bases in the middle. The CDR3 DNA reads TGTGCCAGCAGAGGGGGAGATACGCAGTATTTT. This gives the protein CASRGGDTQYF.

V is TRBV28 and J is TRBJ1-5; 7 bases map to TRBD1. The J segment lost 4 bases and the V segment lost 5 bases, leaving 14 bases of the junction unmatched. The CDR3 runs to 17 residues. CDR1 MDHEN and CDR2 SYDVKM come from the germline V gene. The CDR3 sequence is CASSPTWGQPPNQPQHF. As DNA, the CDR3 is TGTGCCAGCAGTCCGACCTGGGGACAGCCACCGAATCAGCCCCAGCATTTT.

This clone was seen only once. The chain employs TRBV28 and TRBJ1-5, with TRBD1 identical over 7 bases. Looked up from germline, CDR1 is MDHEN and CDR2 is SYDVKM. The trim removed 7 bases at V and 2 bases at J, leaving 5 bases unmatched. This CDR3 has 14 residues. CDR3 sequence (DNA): TGTGCCAGCATAGGGGGCGGGGGCAATCAGCCCCAGCATTTT. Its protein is CASIGGGGNQPQHF.

CDR3 coding DNA: TGTGCCAGCAGTTTCTCGGGAAATGAGCAGTTCTTC. Translation: CASSFSGNEQFF. The chain links TRBV28 to TRBJ2-1; a possible D gene is TRBD2 (5 bases). The CDR3 extends over 12 amino acids. V was trimmed by 3 bases and J by 7 bases, leaving 7 bases between them. The V gene's germline CDR1 is MDHEN and CDR2 SYDVKM.

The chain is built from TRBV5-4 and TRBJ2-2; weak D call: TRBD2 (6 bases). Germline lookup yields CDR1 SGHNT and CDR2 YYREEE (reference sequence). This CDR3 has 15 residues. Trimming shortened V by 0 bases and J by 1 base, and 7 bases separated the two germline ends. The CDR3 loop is CASSLGGVNTGELFF. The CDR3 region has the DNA TGTGCCAGCAGCTTGGGCGGGGTGAACACCGGGGAGCTGTTTTTT.

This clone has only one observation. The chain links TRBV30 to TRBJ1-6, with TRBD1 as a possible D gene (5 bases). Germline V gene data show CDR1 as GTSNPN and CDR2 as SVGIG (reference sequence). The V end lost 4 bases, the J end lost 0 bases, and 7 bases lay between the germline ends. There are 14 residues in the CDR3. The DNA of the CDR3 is TGTGCCTGGAAACAGGACTCCTATAATTCACCCCTCCACTTT. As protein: CAWKQDSYNSPLHF.

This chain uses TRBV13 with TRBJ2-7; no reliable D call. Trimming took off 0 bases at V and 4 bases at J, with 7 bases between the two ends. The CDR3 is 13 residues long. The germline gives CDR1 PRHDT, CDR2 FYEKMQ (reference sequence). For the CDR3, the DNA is TGTGCCAGCAGCTTAGGACAGAAGTACGAGCAGTACTTC. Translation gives CASSLGQKYEQYF. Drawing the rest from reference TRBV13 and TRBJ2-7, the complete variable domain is AAGVIQSPRHLIKEKRETATLKCYPIPRHDTVYWYQQGPGQDPQFLISFYEKMQSDKGSIPDRFSAQQFSDYHSELNMSSLELGDSALYFCASSLGQKYEQYFGPGTRLTVT.

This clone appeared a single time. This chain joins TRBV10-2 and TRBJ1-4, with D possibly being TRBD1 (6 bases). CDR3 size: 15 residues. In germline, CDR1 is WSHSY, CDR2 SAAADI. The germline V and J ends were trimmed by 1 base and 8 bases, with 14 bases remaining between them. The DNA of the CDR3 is TGCGCCAGCAGTGAGTTCAGGGGCTCTGGGGAAAAACTGTTTTTT. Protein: CASSEFRGSGEKLFF.

CDR3 nucleotide sequence: TGTGCCAGCAGCTGGAGGGCTGGGTCGGACACTGAAGCTTTCTTT. Its protein product is CASSWRAGSDTEAFF. The J gene is TRBJ1-1, the V gene TRBV5-4; no definite D call. Germline CDR1 and CDR2: SGHNT and YYREEE (reference sequence). Deletions cut 3 bases from V and 3 bases from J, with 15 bases between. The CDR3 contains 15 residues. Full variable domain (missing parts from reference TRBV5-4 and TRBJ1-1): ETGVTQSPTHLIKTRGQQVTLRCSSQSGHNTVSWYQQALGQGPQFIFQYYREEENGRGNFPPRFSGLQFPNYSSELNVNALELDDSALYLCASSWRAGSDTEAFFGQGTRLTVV.

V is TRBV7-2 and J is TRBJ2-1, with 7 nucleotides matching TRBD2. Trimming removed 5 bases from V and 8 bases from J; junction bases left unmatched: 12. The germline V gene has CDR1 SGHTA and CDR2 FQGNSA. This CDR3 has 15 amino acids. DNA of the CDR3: TGTGCCAGCAGCACACGGACTAGAGGAGGCGATGAGCAGTTCTTC. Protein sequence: CASSTRTRGGDEQFF.

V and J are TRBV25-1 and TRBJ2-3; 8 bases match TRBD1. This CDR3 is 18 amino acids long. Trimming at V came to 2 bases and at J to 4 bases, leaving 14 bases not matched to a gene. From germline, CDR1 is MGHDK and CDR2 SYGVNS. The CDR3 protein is CASSEILGQGFAADTQYF. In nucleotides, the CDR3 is TGTGCCAGCAGTGAAATCCTAGGACAGGGATTCGCCGCAGATACGCAGTATTTT.

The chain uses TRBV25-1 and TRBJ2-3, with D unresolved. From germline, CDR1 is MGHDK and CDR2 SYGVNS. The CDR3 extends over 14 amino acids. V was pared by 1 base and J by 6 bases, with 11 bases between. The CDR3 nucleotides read TGTGCCAGCAGTGAATCCCCCACCGGGGATACGCAGTATTTT. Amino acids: CASSESPTGDTQYF.

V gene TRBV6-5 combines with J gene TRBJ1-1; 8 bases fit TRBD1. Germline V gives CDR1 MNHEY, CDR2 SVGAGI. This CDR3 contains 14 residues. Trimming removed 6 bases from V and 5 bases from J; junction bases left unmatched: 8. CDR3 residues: CASRPTGVRTEAFF. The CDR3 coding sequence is TGTGCCAGCAGACCGACAGGGGTTAGGACTGAAGCTTTCTTT.

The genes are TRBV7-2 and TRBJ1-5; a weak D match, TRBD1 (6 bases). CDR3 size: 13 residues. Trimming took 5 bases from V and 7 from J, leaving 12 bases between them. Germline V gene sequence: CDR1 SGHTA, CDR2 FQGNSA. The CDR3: CASSPRGGQPQHF. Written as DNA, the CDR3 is TGTGCCAGCAGCCCGAGGGGGGGCCAGCCCCAGCATTTT.

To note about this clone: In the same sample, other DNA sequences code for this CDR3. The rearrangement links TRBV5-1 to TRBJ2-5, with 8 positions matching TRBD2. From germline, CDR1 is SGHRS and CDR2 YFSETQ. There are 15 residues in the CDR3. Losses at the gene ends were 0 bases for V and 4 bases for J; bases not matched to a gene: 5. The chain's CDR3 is CASSLGAGAGETQYF. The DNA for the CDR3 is TGCGCCAGCAGCTTGGGAGCGGGGGCCGGAGAGACCCAGTACTTC.

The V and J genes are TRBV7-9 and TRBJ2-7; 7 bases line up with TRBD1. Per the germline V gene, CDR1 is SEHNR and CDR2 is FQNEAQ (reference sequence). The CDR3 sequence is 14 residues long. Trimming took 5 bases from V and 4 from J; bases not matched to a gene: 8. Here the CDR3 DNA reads TGTGCCAGCAGCGCCCGGGACAGCAGGTACGAGCAGTACTTC. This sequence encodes CASSARDSRYEQYF.

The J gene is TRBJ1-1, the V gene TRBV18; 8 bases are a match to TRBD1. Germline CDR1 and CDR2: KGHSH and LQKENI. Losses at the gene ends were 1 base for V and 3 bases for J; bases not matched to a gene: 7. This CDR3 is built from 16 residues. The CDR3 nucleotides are TGTGCCAGCTCACCACGACAGGGGTTCGGGGACACTGAAGCTTTCTTT. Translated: CASSPRQGFGDTEAFF.

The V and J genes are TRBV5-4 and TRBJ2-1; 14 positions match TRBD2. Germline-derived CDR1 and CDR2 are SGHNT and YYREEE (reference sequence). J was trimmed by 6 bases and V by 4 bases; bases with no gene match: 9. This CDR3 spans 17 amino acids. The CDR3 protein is CASSPGTSGGYRNEQFF. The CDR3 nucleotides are TGTGCCAGCAGCCCGGGGACTAGCGGGGGTTACCGCAATGAGCAGTTCTTC.

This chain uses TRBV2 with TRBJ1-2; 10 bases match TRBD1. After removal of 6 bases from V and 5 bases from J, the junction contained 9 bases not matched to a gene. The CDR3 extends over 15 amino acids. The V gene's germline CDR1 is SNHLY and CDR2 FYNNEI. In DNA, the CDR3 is TGTGCCAGCAGGCTACGGGACAGGGGTTGGTATGGCTACACCTTC. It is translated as CASRLRDRGWYGYTF. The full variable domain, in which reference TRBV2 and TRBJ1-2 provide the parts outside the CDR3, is EPEVTQTPSHQVTQMGQEVILRCVPISNHLYFYWYRQILGQKVEFLVSFYNNEISEKSEIFDDQFSVERPDGSNFTLKIRSTKLEDSAMYFCASRLRDRGWYGYTFGSGTRLTVV.

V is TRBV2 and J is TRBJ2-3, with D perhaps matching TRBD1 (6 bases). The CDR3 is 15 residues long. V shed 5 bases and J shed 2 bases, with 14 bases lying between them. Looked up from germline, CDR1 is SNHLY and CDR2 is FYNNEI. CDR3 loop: CASSNRDIYTDTQYF. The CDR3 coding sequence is TGTGCCAGCAGTAACCGGGACATCTACACAGATACGCAGTATTTT.

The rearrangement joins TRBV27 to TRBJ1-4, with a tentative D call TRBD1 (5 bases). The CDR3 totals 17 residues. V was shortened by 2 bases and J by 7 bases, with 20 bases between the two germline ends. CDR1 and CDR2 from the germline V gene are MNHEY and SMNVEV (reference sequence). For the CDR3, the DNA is TGTGCCAGCAGTTTAAGGCGGGAGGGGATAAGGGCTGAAAAACTGTTTTTT. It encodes CASSLRREGIRAEKLFF.

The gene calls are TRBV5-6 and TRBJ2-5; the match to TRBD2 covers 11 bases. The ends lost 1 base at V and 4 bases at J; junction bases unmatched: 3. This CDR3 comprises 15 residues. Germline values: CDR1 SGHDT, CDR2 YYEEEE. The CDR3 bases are TGTGCCAGCAGCTTGCGGCTAGCGGGAGGAGAGACCCAGTACTTC. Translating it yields CASSLRLAGGETQYF.

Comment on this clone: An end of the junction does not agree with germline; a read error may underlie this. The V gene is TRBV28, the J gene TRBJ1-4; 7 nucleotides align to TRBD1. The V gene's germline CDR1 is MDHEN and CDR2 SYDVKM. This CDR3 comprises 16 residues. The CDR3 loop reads CASSPWSTGSKEKLFF. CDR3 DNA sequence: TGTGCCAGCAGTCCCTGGTCGACAGGGTCTAAGGAAAAACTGTTTTTT.

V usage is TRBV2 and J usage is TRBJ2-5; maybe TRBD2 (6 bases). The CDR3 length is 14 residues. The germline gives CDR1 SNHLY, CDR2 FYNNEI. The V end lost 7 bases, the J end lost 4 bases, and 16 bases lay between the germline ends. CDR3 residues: CASTLGLHVETQYF. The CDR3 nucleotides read TGTGCCAGCACCCTGGGACTGCATGTAGAGACCCAGTACTTC.

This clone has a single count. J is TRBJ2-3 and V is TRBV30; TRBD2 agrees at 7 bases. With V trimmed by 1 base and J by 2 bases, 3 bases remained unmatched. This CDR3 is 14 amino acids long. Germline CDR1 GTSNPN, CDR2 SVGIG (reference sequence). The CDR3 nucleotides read TGTGCCTGGAGTGGGGGGGGATACACAGATACGCAGTATTTT. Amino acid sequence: CAWSGGGYTDTQYF.

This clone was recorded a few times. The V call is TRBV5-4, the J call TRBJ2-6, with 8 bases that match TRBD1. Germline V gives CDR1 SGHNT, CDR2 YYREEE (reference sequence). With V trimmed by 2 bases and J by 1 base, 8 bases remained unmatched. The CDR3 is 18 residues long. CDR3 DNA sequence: TGTGCCAGCAGCTTCGTTCTGGACAGGGTATCTGGGGCCAACGTCCTGACTTTC. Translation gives CASSFVLDRVSGANVLTF.

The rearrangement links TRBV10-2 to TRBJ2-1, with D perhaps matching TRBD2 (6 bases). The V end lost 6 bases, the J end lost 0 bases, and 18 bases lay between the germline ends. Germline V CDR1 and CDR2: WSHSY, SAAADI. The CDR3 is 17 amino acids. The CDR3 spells CASRRESGSLSYNEQFF. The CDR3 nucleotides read TGCGCCAGCAGACGGGAGAGCGGAAGCCTCTCCTACAATGAGCAGTTCTTC.